This TCR beta chain was sequenced for a study of graft-versus-host responses after intestinal transplantation. Study-wide background: Transplantation in recipients was multivisceral, liver-intestinal, or isolated intestinal.

Assay used: immunoSEQ multiplex PCR; TCRdb lists only in-frame clones, some missing. The table shows about 93,000 clones, with around 93% occurring only once. Per germline, CDR1 LNHDA and CDR2 SQIVND (reference sequence). The CDR3 sequence is 13 residues long. Trimming pared 7 bases from V and 5 bases from J, leaving 14 bases between. As to this clone: The antigen is unknown.

Study-wide points: Present in recipient marrow, GvH clones included some that appeared first in ileum or blood.

The specimen was unstimulated CD8+ T cells sorted from spleen or lymph node cells, collected before intestinal transplant. This clonotype originated in a human donor who received an intestinal transplant. This rearrangement joins TRBV19 to TRBJ2-5, with D tentatively TRBD2 (6 bases). The CDR3 here is CASTGDSGETQYF. The DNA of the CDR3 is TGTGCCAGTACCGGGGACTCCGGGGAGACCCAGTACTTC.